What follows is one TCR beta chain and its context. Its target is not known. The data were taken from a study of CD8 T cells in ankylosing spondylitis. Study outcomes and limitations: Disease-linked clones were found to be CD8+ and relatively rare in peripheral blood. Typical of ankylosing spondylitis blood, it appeared, was a TCR beta motif of roughly eight highly homologous variants.

V lost 6 bases, J lost 16 bases, and 16 bases lay in between. There are 11 residues in the CDR3. Using quantitative 5'-RACE with molecular barcodes, the authors made TCR beta libraries. TCRdb re-analysed the 5' RACE reads in MiXCR, keeping a single row per CDR3 protein. The data hold about 270,000 distinct CDR3 sequences, with over 30% observed a single time. This receptor was obtained from a male donor with ankylosing spondylitis or in good health (not recorded which). Sequencing was performed on blood, either unsorted or a sorted T cell fraction (not recorded which). The V call is TRBV12-3 or TRBV12-4, the J call TRBJ1-3; D unclear. The CDR3, as DNA: TGTGCCAGCAGGAGGTGGGCCGGCGGCTATTTT. Amino acids: CASRRWAGGYF.